This T cell receptor beta chain was identified in a study of beta chain features in type 1 diabetes. General observations from the study: The study found moderately but significantly shorter TCRB CDR3s in all four CD4+ subsets of Type 1 diabetes patients.

The study reverse transcribed the entire isolated RNA, so it sequenced expressed TCRB transcripts. Only in-frame clones appear in the TCRdb table, and some are missing; sequencing was by immunoSEQ multiplex PCR. The repertoire has roughly 130,000 clones, roughly 17% of them found once; the top ten carry over 2%. With respect to this clone: Its antigen is unidentified.

V lost 3 bases, J lost 0 bases, and 9 bases lay in between. CDR3 length: 15 amino acids. Germline V gene data show CDR1 as MNHEY and CDR2 as SMNVEV (reference sequence). The source of this sequence is a young man with type 1 diabetes. Sequencing was carried out using central memory CD4+ T cells from blood. The rearrangement links TRBV27 to TRBJ2-1, with D possibly being TRBD2 (5 bases). The CDR3 sequence is CASSLDFRSYNEQFF. For the CDR3, the DNA is TGTGCCAGCAGTTTGGACTTCCGCTCCTACAATGAGCAGTTCTTC.